The 8 T cell receptor beta chains below come from one sample, sequenced in a study of blood T cell repertoires in COVID-19. The table came from immunoSEQ multiplex PCR; TCRdb's copy has only in-frame clones and leaves some out. The sample lists more than 350,000 clones; 87% were seen once. The source material was PBMCs or T cells enriched from blood (not recorded which). The source is a woman in her 50s who had recovered from COVID-19.

J is TRBJ1-1 and V is TRBV4-3, with D unclear. The CDR3 contains 14 residues. The ends were cut back, 1 base at V and 8 bases at J, with 14 bases in the middle. Germline V gives CDR1 LGHNA, CDR2 YSLEER. The CDR3 DNA reads as TGCGCCAGCAGCCAAGGGCCGGGGAAGGGAGAAGCTTTCTTT. This gives the protein CASSQGPGKGEAFF.

The chain combines TRBV30 with TRBJ1-2, with D tentatively TRBD1 (5 bases). This CDR3 region has 12 residues. Germline values: CDR1 GTSNPN, CDR2 SVGIG (reference sequence). V lost 0 bases to trimming and J lost 6 bases, with 8 bases between them. The CDR3 protein is CAWSVQAHGYTF. The CDR3 nucleotides are TGTGCCTGGAGTGTACAGGCCCATGGCTACACCTTC.

V gene TRBV18 combines with J gene TRBJ1-1; D is possibly TRBD1 (6 bases). Trimming pared 4 bases from V and 1 base from J, leaving 13 bases between. This CDR3 contains 15 residues. Germline V CDR1 and CDR2: KGHSH, LQKENI. The CDR3 nucleotides are TGTGCCAGCTCACAGGGCGCAGGGGCGAACACTGAAGCTTTCTTT. Translation: CASSQGAGANTEAFF.

V is TRBV27 and J is TRBJ1-2, with D uncertain. V was pared by 10 bases and J by 4 bases, with 16 bases between. Per germline, CDR1 MNHEY and CDR2 SMNVEV (reference sequence). This CDR3 has 13 amino acids. The CDR3 protein is CATRRSSIYGYTF. CDR3 coding DNA: TGTGCCACCCGAAGATCTTCTATCTATGGCTACACCTTC.

The genes are TRBV4-2 and TRBJ1-1; 7 bases agree with TRBD1. CDR3 size: 16 residues. The J segment lost 3 bases and the V segment lost 0 bases, leaving 7 bases of the junction unmatched. Germline V gene lookup returns CDR1 LGHNA and CDR2 YNFKEQ. As DNA, the CDR3 is TGTGCCAGCAGCCAAGATAGAACAGGGGTGGACACTGAAGCTTTCTTT. Translating gives CASSQDRTGVDTEAFF.

This clone was seen just once. The V and J genes are TRBV14 and TRBJ1-5, with a weak D call TRBD1 (6 bases). Germline lookup yields CDR1 SGHDN and CDR2 FVKESK. Trimming removed 0 bases from V and 0 bases from J, with 15 bases in between. CDR3 length equals 18 residues. CDR3: CASSQEVGTSYSNQPQHF. DNA for the CDR3: TGTGCCAGCAGCCAAGAGGTGGGGACATCCTATAGCAATCAGCCCCAGCATTTT.

The chain carries TRBV7-8 and TRBJ2-7, with 9 bases aligning to TRBD1. CDR3 length: 16 residues. The V gene end was trimmed by 5 bases and the J gene end by 5 bases; junction bases not matched to a gene: 13. Germline CDR1 reads SGHVS; CDR2 reads FQNEAQ. The CDR3 DNA reads TGTGCCAGCAGCCCGTACTTCGGACAGGGGAACAACGAGCAGTACTTC. Its protein product is CASSPYFGQGNNEQYF. The full variable domain, with the rest looked up from reference TRBV7-8 and TRBJ2-7, is GAGVSQSPRYKVAKRGQDVALRCDPISGHVSLFWYQQALGQGPEFLTYFQNEAQLDKSGLPSDRFFAERPEGSVSTLKIQRTQQEDSAVYLCASSPYFGQGNNEQYFGPGTRLTVT.

The rearrangement links TRBV15 to TRBJ2-1; D is perhaps TRBD2 (5 bases). Germline CDR1 reads LNHNV; CDR2 reads YYDKDF (reference sequence). The ends were cut back, 2 bases at V and 12 bases at J, with 11 bases in the middle. The CDR3 is made up of 12 amino acids. The CDR3, as DNA: TGTGCCACCAGCAGACCAACGGGGTGGCAGTTCTTC. Translated, it gives CATSRPTGWQFF.